These T cell receptor beta chains were read from a single sample in a study of metastatic and nonmetastatic thyroid tumors. TCRdb re-called the PCR reads through MiXCR. The sample has fewer than 15,000 clones, roughly 28% seen once. The sample consisted of tumor tissue. These receptors were collected from a female donor with papillary thyroid cancer or a benign thyroid nodule (not recorded which). Some clones in this sample may be carry-over from other donors' samples. The CDR3 runs from the conserved cysteine through the conserved F or W. D genes are given only for firm matches. Some rows have no size entry. The others give once, few or many, or a class for an expanded clone.

v_call: TRBV6-1; clone_size: .; j_call: TRBJ2-1; d_call: .; cdr3_nt: TGTGCCAGTAGTGAAGGCCCTCTTCCTGACAATGAGCAGTTCTTC; cdr3_aa: CASSEGPLPDNEQFF
v_call: TRBV28; clone_size: medium-sized; j_call: TRBJ2-7; d_call: .; cdr3_nt: TGTGCCAGCAGTTTCCGCGACTACGAGCAGTACTTC; cdr3_aa: CASSFRDYEQYF
v_call: TRBV6-1; clone_size: .; j_call: TRBJ1-5; d_call: .; cdr3_nt: TGTGCCAGCAATAAGGAATGGATGAAGGATCAGCCCCAGCATTTT; cdr3_aa: CASNKEWMKDQPQHF
v_call: TRBV4-1; clone_size: few; j_call: TRBJ2-7; d_call: TRBD1; cdr3_nt: TGCGCCAGCAGCGAGAGATGGCACAGGGGCGCCTACGAGCAGTACTTC; cdr3_aa: CASSERWHRGAYEQYF
v_call: TRBV28; clone_size: few; j_call: TRBJ2-1; d_call: .; cdr3_nt: TGTGCCAGCACCCCAGGGGGACTTGGACCCAATGAGCAGTTCTTC; cdr3_aa: CASTPGGLGPNEQFF
v_call: TRBV5-4; clone_size: once; j_call: TRBJ2-5; d_call: TRBD2; cdr3_nt: TGTGCCAGCAGCTTTAAGCGGGAGGGGGAGACCCAGTACTTC; cdr3_aa: CASSFKREGETQYF
v_call: TRBV11-2; clone_size: medium-sized; j_call: TRBJ2-7; d_call: .; cdr3_nt: TGTGCCAGCAGCTTAGTGTGGCAGACGTACGAGCAGTACTTC; cdr3_aa: CASSLVWQTYEQYF
v_call: TRBV7-3; clone_size: medium-sized; j_call: TRBJ2-3; d_call: .; cdr3_nt: TGTGCCAGCAGCTTAAGTGGGGCGCAAGATACGCAGTATTTT; cdr3_aa: CASSLSGAQDTQYF
v_call: TRBV11-3; clone_size: medium-sized; j_call: TRBJ2-3; d_call: TRBD2; cdr3_nt: TGTGCCAGCAGCTCTCTCGGGACTAGCGGGAGTTGGCCAGATACGCAGTATTTT; cdr3_aa: CASSSLGTSGSWPDTQYF
v_call: TRBV18; clone_size: many; j_call: TRBJ2-3; d_call: TRBD2; cdr3_nt: TGTGCCAGCTCACCACCGCCTAGCGGGAGCACAGATACGCAGTATTTT; cdr3_aa: CASSPPPSGSTDTQYF
v_call: TRBV19; clone_size: .; j_call: TRBJ1-5; d_call: .; cdr3_nt: TGTGCCAGTAGTAATGGCGATCAGCCCCAGCATTTT; cdr3_aa: CASSNGDQPQHF
v_call: TRBV9; clone_size: many; j_call: TRBJ1-1; d_call: TRBD1; cdr3_nt: TGTGCCAGCAGCGAGTCCGGGACAGGGAATACTGAAGCTTTCTTT; cdr3_aa: CASSESGTGNTEAFF
v_call: TRBV6-2/TRBV6-3; clone_size: few; j_call: TRBJ2-1; d_call: TRBD2; cdr3_nt: TGTGCCAACAGTTCCCACTTCGGACTATCGGGGGGTCAGTTCTTC; cdr3_aa: CANSSHFGLSGGQFF
v_call: TRBV30; clone_size: .; j_call: TRBJ1-1; d_call: .; cdr3_nt: TGTGCCTGGAGACGAAGACATGCGAGTACTGAAGCTTTCTTT; cdr3_aa: CAWRRRHASTEAFF
v_call: TRBV11-2; clone_size: .; j_call: TRBJ1-2; d_call: TRBD1; cdr3_nt: TGTGCCAGCAGCCCCGGACAGGCCCGAGGGAGCTATGGCTACACCTTC; cdr3_aa: CASSPGQARGSYGYTF
v_call: TRBV9; clone_size: .; j_call: TRBJ1-2; d_call: .; cdr3_nt: TGTGCCAGCAGCTCTCAGTCCGGAAGCCTTGGCTACACCTTC; cdr3_aa: CASSSQSGSLGYTF
v_call: TRBV27; clone_size: many; j_call: TRBJ2-7; d_call: .; cdr3_nt: TGTGCCAGCAGCAAAACAAGATTCTACGAGCAGTACTTC; cdr3_aa: CASSKTRFYEQYF
v_call: TRBV20-1; clone_size: once; j_call: TRBJ2-1; d_call: TRBD1; cdr3_nt: TGCAGTGCTCTCGGGACAGGGTGTTCGGAGCAGTTCTTC; cdr3_aa: CSALGTGCSEQFF
v_call: TRBV11-2; clone_size: .; j_call: TRBJ2-7; d_call: TRBD2; cdr3_nt: TGTGCCAGCAGCTTAGAGCCGGGACTAGCGGGGGGAGAGCAGTACTTC; cdr3_aa: CASSLEPGLAGGEQYF
v_call: TRBV12-3/TRBV12-4; clone_size: medium-sized; j_call: TRBJ2-3; d_call: .; cdr3_nt: TGTGCCAGCAGTCCGAGGGACGGTCGTGCTTATACGCAGTATTTT; cdr3_aa: CASSPRDGRAYTQYF
v_call: TRBV3-1; clone_size: .; j_call: TRBJ1-5; d_call: .; cdr3_nt: TGTGCCAGCAGCCAAGGTCAGGGGCTGGTTCAGCCCCAGCATTTT; cdr3_aa: CASSQGQGLVQPQHF
v_call: TRBV27; clone_size: .; j_call: TRBJ2-1; d_call: TRBD2; cdr3_nt: TGTGCCAGCAGTTTATCCAGCGGGATTGAGCAGTTCTTC; cdr3_aa: CASSLSSGIEQFF
v_call: TRBV20-1; clone_size: .; j_call: TRBJ2-7; d_call: TRBD1; cdr3_nt: TGCAGTGCTAGACAAGGGACAGGGGTTAACGAGCAGTACTTC; cdr3_aa: CSARQGTGVNEQYF
v_call: TRBV6-2/TRBV6-3; clone_size: few; j_call: TRBJ2-7; d_call: .; cdr3_nt: TGTGCCAGCAGTTACTCATGTACAGCTGTCGAGCAGTACTTC; cdr3_aa: CASSYSCTAVEQYF
v_call: TRBV18; clone_size: many; j_call: TRBJ1-1; d_call: .; cdr3_nt: TGTGCCAGCTCACCGGGACAACGGAACACTGAAGCTTTCTTT; cdr3_aa: CASSPGQRNTEAFF
v_call: TRBV13; clone_size: .; j_call: TRBJ2-7; d_call: TRBD1; cdr3_nt: TGTGCCAGCAGCCACAGGGGGTACGAGCAGTACTTC; cdr3_aa: CASSHRGYEQYF
v_call: TRBV6-2/TRBV6-3; clone_size: .; j_call: TRBJ2-6; d_call: TRBD1; cdr3_nt: TGTGCCAGCAGCCGCGACAGGGCTGGGGCCAACGTCCTGACTTTC; cdr3_aa: CASSRDRAGANVLTF
v_call: TRBV5-1; clone_size: .; j_call: TRBJ1-1; d_call: .; cdr3_nt: TGCGCCAGCAGCTTGGAGGCAGGGGTAAACACTGAAGCTTTCTTT; cdr3_aa: CASSLEAGVNTEAFF
v_call: TRBV12-3/TRBV12-4; clone_size: many; j_call: TRBJ1-4; d_call: .; cdr3_nt: TGTGCCAGCAGTTTCGAGGGGTATACTAATGAAAAACTGTTTTTT; cdr3_aa: CASSFEGYTNEKLFF
v_call: TRBV6-1; clone_size: .; j_call: TRBJ2-7; d_call: TRBD2; cdr3_nt: TGTGCCAGCAGTGCTCGGACTAGCGGGAGAGGTGGCGAGCAGTACTTC; cdr3_aa: CASSARTSGRGGEQYF
v_call: TRBV5-1; clone_size: few; j_call: TRBJ2-1; d_call: TRBD2; cdr3_nt: TGCGCCAGCAGCCCATCGGGACTAGGTTTGGGTAATGAGCAGTTCTTC; cdr3_aa: CASSPSGLGLGNEQFF
v_call: TRBV9; clone_size: .; j_call: TRBJ2-6; d_call: TRBD2; cdr3_nt: TGTGCCAGCAGCGTAGAGAAGGCTAGCGGGGTCTCTGGGGCCAACGTCCTGACTTTC; cdr3_aa: CASSVEKASGVSGANVLTF
v_call: TRBV4-1; clone_size: few; j_call: TRBJ1-1; d_call: .; cdr3_nt: TGCGCCAGCAGCCAAGATCCGGGTAGCGCTGAAGCTTTCTTT; cdr3_aa: CASSQDPGSAEAFF
v_call: TRBV27; clone_size: few; j_call: TRBJ2-3; d_call: .; cdr3_nt: TGTGCCAGCAGTTTGGGGGATACGCAGTATTTT; cdr3_aa: CASSLGDTQYF
v_call: TRBV4-1; clone_size: medium-sized; j_call: TRBJ2-1; d_call: TRBD2; cdr3_nt: TGCGCCAGCAGCCAAGGTTGGACTAGCGGGATTTATCGTCAGTTCTTC; cdr3_aa: CASSQGWTSGIYRQFF
v_call: TRBV6-1; clone_size: few; j_call: TRBJ2-7; d_call: TRBD1; cdr3_nt: TGTGCCAGCAGTGAGACGGACAGGGTCTACGAGCAGTACTTC; cdr3_aa: CASSETDRVYEQYF
v_call: TRBV27; clone_size: .; j_call: TRBJ2-7; d_call: .; cdr3_nt: TGTGCCAGTACGGGGAGCCCCTACGAGCAGTACTTC; cdr3_aa: CASTGSPYEQYF